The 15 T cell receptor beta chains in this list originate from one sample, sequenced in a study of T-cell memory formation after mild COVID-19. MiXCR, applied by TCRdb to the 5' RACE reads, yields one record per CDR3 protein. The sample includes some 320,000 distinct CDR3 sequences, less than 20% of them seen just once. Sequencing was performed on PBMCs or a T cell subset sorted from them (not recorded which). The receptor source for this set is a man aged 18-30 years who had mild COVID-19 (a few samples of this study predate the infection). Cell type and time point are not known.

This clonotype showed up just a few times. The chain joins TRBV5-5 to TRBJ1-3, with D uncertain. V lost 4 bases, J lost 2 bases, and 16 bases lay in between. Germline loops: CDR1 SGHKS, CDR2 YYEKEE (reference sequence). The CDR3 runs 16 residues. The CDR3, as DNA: TGTGCCAGCAGCCGGACCGGGTCCTGGACTGGAAACACCATATATTTT. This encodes CASSRTGSWTGNTIYF.

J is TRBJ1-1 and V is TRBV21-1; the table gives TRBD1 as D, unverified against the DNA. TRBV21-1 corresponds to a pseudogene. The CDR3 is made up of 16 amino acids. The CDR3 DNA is TGTGCCAGCAGCAAAGGGCCTTCGGGGGCGAACACTGAAGCTTTCTTT. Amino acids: CASSKGPSGANTEAFF.

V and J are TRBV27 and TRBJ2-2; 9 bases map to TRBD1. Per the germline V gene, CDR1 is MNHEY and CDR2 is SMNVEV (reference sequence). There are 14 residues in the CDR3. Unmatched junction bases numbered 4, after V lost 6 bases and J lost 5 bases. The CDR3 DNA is TGTGCCAGCAGGGGACAGGGTCGGACCGGGGAGCTGTTTTTT. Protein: CASRGQGRTGELFF.

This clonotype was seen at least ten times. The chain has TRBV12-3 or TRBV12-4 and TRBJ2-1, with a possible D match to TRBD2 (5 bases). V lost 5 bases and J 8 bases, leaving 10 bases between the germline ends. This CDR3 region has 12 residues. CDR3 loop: CASSPEGDEQFF. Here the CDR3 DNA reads TGTGCCAGCAGTCCAGAGGGCGATGAGCAGTTCTTC.

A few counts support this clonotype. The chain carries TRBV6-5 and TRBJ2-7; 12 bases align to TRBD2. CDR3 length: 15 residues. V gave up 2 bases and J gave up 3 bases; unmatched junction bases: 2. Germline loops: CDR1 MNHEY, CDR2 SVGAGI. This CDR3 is CASSYPSGGVYEQYF. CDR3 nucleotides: TGTGCCAGCAGTTACCCTAGCGGGGGGGTCTACGAGCAGTACTTC.

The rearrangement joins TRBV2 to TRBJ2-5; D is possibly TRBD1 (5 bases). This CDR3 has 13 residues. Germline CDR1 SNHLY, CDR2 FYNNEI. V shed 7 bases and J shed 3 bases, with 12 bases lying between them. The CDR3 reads CASTSSGKETQYF. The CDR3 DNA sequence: TGTGCCAGCACCAGCTCAGGGAAAGAGACCCAGTACTTC.

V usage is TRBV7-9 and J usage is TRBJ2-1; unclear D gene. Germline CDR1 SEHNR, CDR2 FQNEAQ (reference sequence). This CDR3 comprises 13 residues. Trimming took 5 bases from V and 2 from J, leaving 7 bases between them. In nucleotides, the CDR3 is TGTGCCAGCAGCCTAGACCCCTACAATGAGCAGTTCTTC. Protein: CASSLDPYNEQFF. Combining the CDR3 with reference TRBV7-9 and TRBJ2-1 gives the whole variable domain DTGVSQNPRHKITKRGQNVTFRCDPISEHNRLYWYRQTLGQGPEFLTYFQNEAQLEKSRLLSDRFSAERPKGSFSTLEIQRTEQGDSAMYLCASSLDPYNEQFFGPGTRLTVL.

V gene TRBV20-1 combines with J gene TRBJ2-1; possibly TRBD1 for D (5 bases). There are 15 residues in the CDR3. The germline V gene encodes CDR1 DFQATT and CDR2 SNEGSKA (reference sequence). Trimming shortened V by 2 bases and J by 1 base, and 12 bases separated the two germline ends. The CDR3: CSARMWGRSYNEQFF. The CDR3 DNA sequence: TGCAGTGCTAGAATGTGGGGCAGGTCCTACAATGAGCAGTTCTTC.

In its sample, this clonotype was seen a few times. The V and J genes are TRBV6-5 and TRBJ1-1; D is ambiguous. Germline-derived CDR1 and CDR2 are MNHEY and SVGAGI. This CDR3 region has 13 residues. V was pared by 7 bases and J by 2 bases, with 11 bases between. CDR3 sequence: CASTHGTNTEAFF. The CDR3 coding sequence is TGTGCCAGCACTCATGGAACTAACACTGAAGCTTTCTTT.

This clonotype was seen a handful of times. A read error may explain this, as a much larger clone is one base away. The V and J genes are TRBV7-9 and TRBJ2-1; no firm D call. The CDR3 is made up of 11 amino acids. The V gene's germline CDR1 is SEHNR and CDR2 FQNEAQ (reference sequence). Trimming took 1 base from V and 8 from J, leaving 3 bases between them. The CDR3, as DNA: TGTGCCAGCAGCTTAGACCATGAGCAGTTCTTC. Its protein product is CASSLDHEQFF.

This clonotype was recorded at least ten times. The CDR3 coding sequence is TGCGCCAGCAGCTTGGCCCTGTCAGTGAACACTGAAGCTTTCTTT. It translates to CASSLALSVNTEAFF. The gene calls are TRBV5-1 and TRBJ1-1; D remains ambiguous. Between the trimmed V and J ends, which lost 0 bases and 0 bases, there was a span of 9 bases. The CDR3 length is 15 residues. Germline V gives CDR1 SGHRS, CDR2 YFSETQ.

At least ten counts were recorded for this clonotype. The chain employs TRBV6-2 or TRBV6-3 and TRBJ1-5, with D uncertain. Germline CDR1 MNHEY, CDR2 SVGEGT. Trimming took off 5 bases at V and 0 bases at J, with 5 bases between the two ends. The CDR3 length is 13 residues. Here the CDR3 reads CASSAYSNQPQHF. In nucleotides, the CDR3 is TGTGCCAGCAGTGCATATAGCAATCAGCCCCAGCATTTT.

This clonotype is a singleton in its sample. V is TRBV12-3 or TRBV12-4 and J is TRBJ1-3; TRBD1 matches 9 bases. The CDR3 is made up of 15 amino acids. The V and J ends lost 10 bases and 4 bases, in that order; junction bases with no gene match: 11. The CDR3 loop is CATGPGQGAGNTIYF. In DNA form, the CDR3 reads TGTGCCACCGGACCGGGACAGGGTGCCGGAAACACCATATATTTT.

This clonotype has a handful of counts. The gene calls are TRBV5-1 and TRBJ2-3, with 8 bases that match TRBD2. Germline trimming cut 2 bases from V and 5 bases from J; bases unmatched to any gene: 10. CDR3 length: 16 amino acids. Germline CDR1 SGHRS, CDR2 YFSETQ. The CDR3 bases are TGCGCCAGCAGCTTAGAACGGGGGGGCCTGAGAGATACGCAGTATTTT. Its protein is CASSLERGGLRDTQYF. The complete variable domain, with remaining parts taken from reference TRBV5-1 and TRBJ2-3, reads KAGVTQTPRYLIKTRGQQVTLSCSPISGHRSVSWYQQTPGQGLQFLFEYFSETQRNKGNFPGRFSGRQFSNSRSEMNVSTLELGDSALYLCASSLERGGLRDTQYFGPGTRLTVL.

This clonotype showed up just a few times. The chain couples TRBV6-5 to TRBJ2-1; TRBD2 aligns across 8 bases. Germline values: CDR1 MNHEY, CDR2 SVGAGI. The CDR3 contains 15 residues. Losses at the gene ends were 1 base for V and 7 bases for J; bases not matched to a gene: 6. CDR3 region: CASSYYPGGHNEQFF. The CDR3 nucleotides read TGTGCCAGCAGTTACTATCCGGGGGGGCATAATGAGCAGTTCTTC.